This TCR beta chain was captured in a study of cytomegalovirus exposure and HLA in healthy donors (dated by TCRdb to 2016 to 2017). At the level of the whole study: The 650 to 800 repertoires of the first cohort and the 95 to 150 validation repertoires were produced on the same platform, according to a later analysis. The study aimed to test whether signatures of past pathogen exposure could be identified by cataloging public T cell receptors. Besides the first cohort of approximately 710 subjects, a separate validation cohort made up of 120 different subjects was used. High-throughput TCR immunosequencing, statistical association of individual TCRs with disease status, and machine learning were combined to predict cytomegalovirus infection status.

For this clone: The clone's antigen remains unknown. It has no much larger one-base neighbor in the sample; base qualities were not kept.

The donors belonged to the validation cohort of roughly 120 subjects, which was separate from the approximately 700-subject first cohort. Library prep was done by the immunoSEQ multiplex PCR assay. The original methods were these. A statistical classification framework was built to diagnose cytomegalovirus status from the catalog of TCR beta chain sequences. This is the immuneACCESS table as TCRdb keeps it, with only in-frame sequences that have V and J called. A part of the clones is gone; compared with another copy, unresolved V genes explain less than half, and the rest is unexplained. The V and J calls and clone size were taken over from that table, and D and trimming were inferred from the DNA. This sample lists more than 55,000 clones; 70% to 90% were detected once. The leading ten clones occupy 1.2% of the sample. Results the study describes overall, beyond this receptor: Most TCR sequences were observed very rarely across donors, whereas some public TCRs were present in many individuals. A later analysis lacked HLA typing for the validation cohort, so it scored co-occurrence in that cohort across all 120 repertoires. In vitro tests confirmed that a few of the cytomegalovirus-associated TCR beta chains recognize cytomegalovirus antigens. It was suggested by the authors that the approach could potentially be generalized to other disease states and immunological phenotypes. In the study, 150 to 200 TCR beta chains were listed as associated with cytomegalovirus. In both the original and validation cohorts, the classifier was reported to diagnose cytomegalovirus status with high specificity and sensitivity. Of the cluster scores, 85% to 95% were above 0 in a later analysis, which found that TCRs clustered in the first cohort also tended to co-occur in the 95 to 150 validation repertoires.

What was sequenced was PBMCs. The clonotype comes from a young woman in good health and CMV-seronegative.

At the DNA level, the sequence is TGTGCCAGCAGCCTCGACAGGTCTGGAAACACCATATATTTT. Translation gives CASSLDRSGNTIYF. The chain employs TRBV11-2 and TRBJ1-3; the D gene is perhaps TRBD1, from 6 matching bases. V gives up 5 bases and J gives up 1 base, and the segment between their germline ends measures 9 bases. CDR1 SGHAT and CDR2 FQNNGV are derived from the germline V gene. The CDR3 goes from the cysteine to the phenylalanine over 14 residues. Only CDR3 DNA is held: 42 bases, read in frame from base 1.